This is a list of T cell receptor beta chains from one sample in a study of cytomegalovirus exposure and HLA in healthy donors. Measured with immunoSEQ multiplex PCR; TCRdb has only the in-frame clones, and not every one. The sample consists of about 160,000 clones, roughly 88% of them appearing once. Sequencing was carried out using PBMCs. The receptors stem from a woman aged 18-35 years in good health and CMV-seronegative. Both conserved end residues are part of each CDR3. The order of the fields is J gene, V gene, clone size, D gene, CDR3 protein, CDR3 DNA. The D gene is left open where the match is weak. Some rows have no size entry. The others give once, few or many, or a class for an expanded clone.

J gene: TRBJ1-5
V gene: TRBV7-9
clone size: once
D gene: .
CDR3 protein: CASSAYGPQHF
CDR3 DNA: TGTGCCAGCAGCGCGTACGGTCCCCAGCATTTT

J gene: TRBJ1-1
V gene: TRBV18
clone size: .
D gene: .
CDR3 protein: CASSLTGSTEAFF
CDR3 DNA: TGTGCCAGCTCACTAACAGGGAGCACTGAAGCTTTCTTT

J gene: TRBJ1-2
V gene: TRBV6-1
clone size: once
D gene: .
CDR3 protein: CASSEVETPGGDGYTF
CDR3 DNA: TGTGCCAGCAGTGAAGTGGAGACACCCGGAGGCGATGGCTACACCTTC

J gene: TRBJ2-1
V gene: TRBV28
clone size: .
D gene: .
CDR3 protein: CASSLELSDNEQFF
CDR3 DNA: TGTGCCAGCAGTTTAGAACTGAGCGACAATGAGCAGTTCTTC

J gene: TRBJ1-1
V gene: TRBV10-3
clone size: .
D gene: .
CDR3 protein: CAIRGAKPVTEAFF
CDR3 DNA: TGTGCCATCAGGGGAGCCAAGCCTGTCACTGAAGCTTTCTTT

J gene: TRBJ2-5
V gene: TRBV10-3
clone size: .
D gene: .
CDR3 protein: CATGEREETQYF
CDR3 DNA: TGTGCCACCGGGGAACGCGAAGAGACCCAGTACTTC

J gene: TRBJ1-2
V gene: TRBV7-6
clone size: .
D gene: .
CDR3 protein: CASSLYGGGYGYTF
CDR3 DNA: TGTGCCAGCAGCTTATATGGGGGCGGCTATGGCTACACCTTC

J gene: TRBJ2-1
V gene: TRBV18
clone size: .
D gene: .
CDR3 protein: CASSPADSSYNEQFF
CDR3 DNA: TGTGCCAGCTCACCTGCCGACAGCTCCTACAATGAGCAGTTCTTC

J gene: TRBJ2-7
V gene: TRBV19
clone size: few
D gene: .
CDR3 protein: CASSLPRGRISYEQYF
CDR3 DNA: TGTGCCAGTAGTCTACCCAGGGGCAGGATCTCCTACGAGCAGTACTTC

J gene: TRBJ1-5
V gene: TRBV29-1
clone size: .
D gene: .
CDR3 protein: CSVSRGYQGQPQHF
CDR3 DNA: TGCAGCGTCTCTAGGGGGTATCAGGGGCAGCCCCAGCATTTT

J gene: TRBJ2-5
V gene: TRBV5-3
clone size: .
D gene: .
CDR3 protein: CARSLRTLQETQYF
CDR3 DNA: TGTGCCAGAAGCTTGAGGACTCTCCAAGAGACCCAGTACTTC

J gene: TRBJ1-1
V gene: TRBV6-1
clone size: .
D gene: .
CDR3 protein: CASTETENTEAFF
CDR3 DNA: TGTGCCAGCACTGAGACAGAAAACACTGAAGCTTTCTTT

J gene: TRBJ2-1
V gene: TRBV6-1
clone size: once
D gene: .
CDR3 protein: CASSRLNEQFF
CDR3 DNA: TGTGCCAGCAGCCGACTAAATGAGCAGTTCTTC

J gene: TRBJ1-4
V gene: TRBV9
clone size: .
D gene: TRBD1
CDR3 protein: CASSAGTGREKLFF
CDR3 DNA: TGTGCCAGCAGCGCGGGGACAGGGCGTGAAAAACTGTTTTTT

J gene: TRBJ1-1
V gene: TRBV10-2
clone size: .
D gene: .
CDR3 protein: CASSEQGSWEYRDTEAFF
CDR3 DNA: TGCGCCAGCAGTGAGCAGGGGTCATGGGAATATCGGGACACTGAAGCTTTCTTT